Included here is one T cell receptor (beta chain) sequence, with context. The table came from immunoSEQ multiplex PCR; TCRdb's copy has only in-frame clones and leaves some out. The data show approximately 85,000 clones, about 89% seen once. This sample is drawn from a study of T cell changes during pregnancy in multiple sclerosis. The CDR3 is made up of 17 amino acids. V was clipped by 6 bases and J by 3 bases, with 24 bases between them. Germline V gene data show CDR1 as MDHEN and CDR2 as SYDVKM. The sequencing here drew on peripheral blood, taken in the first trimester of pregnancy. This clonotype was obtained from a female donor with multiple sclerosis, enrolled in a pregnancy study. The chain joins TRBV28 to TRBJ2-7, with D possibly being TRBD1 (6 bases). Here the CDR3 reads CASSPMNPWDKHYEQYF. In DNA form, the CDR3 reads TGTGCCAGCAGCCCTATGAACCCGTGGGACAAGCACTACGAGCAGTACTTC. Full variable domain (rest looked up from reference TRBV28 and TRBJ2-7): DVKVTQSSRYLVKRTGEKVFLECVQDMDHENMFWYRQDPGLGLRLIYFSYDVKMKEKGDIPEGYSVSREKKERFSLILESASTNQTSMYLCASSPMNPWDKHYEQYFGPGTRLTVT.